These 10 T cell receptor beta chains originate from one sample sequenced in a study of T cell responses to AZD1222 COVID-19 vaccine. Measured with immunoSEQ multiplex PCR; TCRdb has only the in-frame clones, and not every one. The sample holds more than 100,000 clones, roughly 90% seen once. Sample: peripheral blood, taken on day 0 of AZD1222 vaccination. Receptors were obtained from an adult in good health.

This sequence joins TRBV5-6 and TRBJ1-5, with D possibly TRBD1 on 6 matching bases. The germline V and J ends were trimmed by 4 bases and 4 bases, with 12 bases remaining between them. Germline values: CDR1 SGHDT, CDR2 YYEEEE. This CDR3 comprises 14 residues. Here the CDR3 DNA reads TGTGCCAGCAGCCGAGGGCAGGGGAATCAGCCCCAGCATTTT. It specifies CASSRGQGNQPQHF.

V and J are TRBV5-6 and TRBJ2-4, with D perhaps matching TRBD2 (6 bases). Germline V gene sequence: CDR1 SGHDT, CDR2 YYEEEE. The ends were cut back, 5 bases at V and 0 bases at J, with 18 bases in the middle. There are 17 residues in the CDR3. CDR3 DNA sequence: TGTGCCAGCAGTTATGACCGGGGAGGTTTAGCCAAAAACATTCAGTACTTC. Protein product: CASSYDRGGLAKNIQYF.

This clone was recorded only once. J is TRBJ1-4 and V is TRBV27; weak D call: TRBD1 (5 bases). This CDR3 has 17 amino acids. CDR1 and CDR2 (germline): MNHEY, SMNVEV (reference sequence). Trimming pared 3 bases from V and 0 bases from J, leaving 14 bases between. CDR3 sequence: CASSFQRGKATNEKLFF. The CDR3 DNA is TGTGCCAGCAGTTTCCAACGGGGGAAGGCAACTAATGAAAAACTGTTTTTT.

The chain uses TRBV28 and TRBJ2-7, with unresolved D. The CDR3 extends over 12 amino acids. The germline gives CDR1 MDHEN, CDR2 SYDVKM. V was shortened by 1 base and J by 1 base, with 2 bases between the two germline ends. CDR3 residues: CASSLLSYEQYF. The CDR3 DNA sequence: TGTGCCAGCAGTTTATTATCCTACGAGCAGTACTTC. The whole variable domain, filled in from reference TRBV28 and TRBJ2-7, reads DVKVTQSSRYLVKRTGEKVFLECVQDMDHENMFWYRQDPGLGLRLIYFSYDVKMKEKGDIPEGYSVSREKKERFSLILESASTNQTSMYLCASSLLSYEQYFGPGTRLTVT.

The chain uses TRBV25-1 and TRBJ2-3; possible D gene TRBD1, 5 bases. The germline gives CDR1 MGHDK, CDR2 SYGVNS. V lost 4 bases, J lost 1 base, and 9 bases lay in between. The CDR3 length is 14 residues. The CDR3 nucleotides are TGTGCCAGCAGTGCGCAGGGTGGCACAGATACGCAGTATTTT. It yields the protein CASSAQGGTDTQYF.

This sequence joins TRBV6-4 and TRBJ2-1; 8 bases line up with TRBD1. With 7 bases clipped from V and 0 bases from J, the junction kept 8 bases outside the gene matches. This CDR3 is built from 16 residues. Germline lookup yields CDR1 MRHNA and CDR2 SNTAGT. The DNA for the CDR3 is TGTGCCAGCATCCACTCGGACAGGGTCTCCTACAATGAGCAGTTCTTC. Protein product: CASIHSDRVSYNEQFF.

The chain recombines TRBV4-2 with TRBJ2-7; D is perhaps TRBD2 (5 bases). The CDR3 covers 15 residues. The V and J ends lost 1 base and 0 bases respectively, with 10 bases between them. Germline V CDR1 and CDR2: LGHNA, YNFKEQ. CDR3 sequence: CASSQAASFSYEQYF. In DNA, the CDR3 is TGTGCCAGCAGCCAAGCTGCTAGCTTCTCCTACGAGCAGTACTTC.

V gene TRBV3-1 (or the pseudogene TRBV3-2) combines with J gene TRBJ2-3; TRBD2 matches 10 bases. The J segment lost 2 bases and the V segment lost 6 bases, leaving 8 bases of the junction unmatched. The V gene's germline CDR1 is LGHDT and CDR2 YNNKEL (reference sequence). The CDR3 loop spans 16 amino acids. CDR3 region: CASRRLAGASTDTQYF. In DNA form, the CDR3 reads TGTGCCAGCAGGAGGCTAGCGGGGGCCTCCACAGATACGCAGTATTTT.

The CDR3 DNA is TGTGCCAGCAGGCTTTCCCGGGGGGCGAACACCGGGGAGCTGTTTTTT. This encodes CASRLSRGANTGELFF. The rearrangement joins TRBV2 to TRBJ2-2; 7 bases map to TRBD2. The CDR3 is 16 amino acids. V shed 6 bases, J shed 0 bases, and the junction held 7 bases outside the gene matches. Germline lookup yields CDR1 SNHLY and CDR2 FYNNEI.

This chain connects TRBV12-2 to TRBJ1-2; the D call in the table, TRBD1, was not verified against the DNA. TRBV12-2 is shown as a pseudogene. This CDR3 is 15 amino acids long. The CDR3 protein is CASRFRTGSNYGYTF. DNA for the CDR3: TGTGCAAGTCGCTTTAGGACAGGATCAAACTATGGCTACACCTTC.